The 16 T cell receptor beta chains given below trace back to one sample, sequenced in a study of cytomegalovirus exposure and HLA in healthy donors. Amplification used 60 Vbeta primers and 13 Jbeta primers. Measured with immunoSEQ multiplex PCR; TCRdb has only the in-frame clones, and not every one. Of some 250,000 clones in the sample, around 81% were seen once. Source material: PBMCs. Source of these receptors: a woman aged 55 to 70 in good health and CMV-seropositive.

The CDR3 DNA reads TGTGCCAGTAGTATAGGGGGGACAGGGTCGAACTATGGCTACACCTTC. Amino acid sequence: CASSIGGTGSNYGYTF. V gene TRBV19 combines with J gene TRBJ1-2, with 9 bases lining up with TRBD1. The germline V gene has CDR1 LNHDA and CDR2 SQIVND (reference sequence). The CDR3 is 16 residues long. J lost 2 bases, V lost 1 base, and 5 bases had no gene match.

The table lists this clone with a few counts. The chain links TRBV19 to TRBJ1-2; 10 bases map to TRBD1. The CDR3 consists of 13 residues. Per the germline V gene, CDR1 is LNHDA and CDR2 is SQIVND (reference sequence). The V gene end was trimmed by 8 bases and the J gene end by 5 bases; junction bases not matched to a gene: 5. The CDR3: CASARDRGYGYTF. In DNA form, the CDR3 reads TGTGCCAGTGCCCGGGACAGGGGATATGGCTACACCTTC.

This chain links TRBV6-1 with TRBJ1-3; D is uncertain. The germline V gene encodes CDR1 MNHNS and CDR2 SASEGT. The CDR3 consists of 15 residues. The V and J ends lost 6 bases and 2 bases respectively, with 14 bases between them. The CDR3 region is CASSKTVAAGNTIYF. The CDR3 coding sequence is TGTGCCAGCAGCAAAACAGTCGCCGCTGGAAACACCATATATTTT.

This clone was counted a single time. The chain couples TRBV5-1 to TRBJ2-6; D is perhaps TRBD1 (6 bases). Germline CDR1 SGHRS, CDR2 YFSETQ. V was cut by 3 bases and J by 2 bases, with 18 bases left in between. The CDR3 loop spans 18 amino acids. Here the CDR3 DNA reads TGCGCCAGCAGCTCACCGACAGGAGGCATAACTGGGGCCAACGTCCTGACTTTC. Amino acid sequence: CASSSPTGGITGANVLTF.

The chain is built from TRBV19 and TRBJ2-7; D possibly corresponds to TRBD2 (6 bases). V shed 1 base and J shed 7 bases, with 17 bases lying between them. In germline, CDR1 is LNHDA, CDR2 SQIVND (reference sequence). CDR3 size: 15 residues. This CDR3 is CASSIGGVPPLEQYF. CDR3 bases: TGTGCCAGTAGTATAGGGGGGGTCCCTCCCTTGGAGCAGTACTTC.

This rearrangement joins TRBV5-5 to TRBJ2-7; 10 nucleotides match TRBD1. Looked up from germline, CDR1 is SGHKS and CDR2 is YYEKEE (reference sequence). J lost 2 bases, V lost 2 bases, and 7 bases had no gene match. The CDR3 is 16 amino acids. The DNA for the CDR3 is TGTGCCAGCAGCTTAAAACCGGGACAGGGGCCCTACGAGCAGTACTTC. It codes for CASSLKPGQGPYEQYF.

The rearrangement uses TRBV28 and TRBJ2-7; tentative D call: TRBD1 (6 bases). Between the trimmed V and J ends, which lost 5 bases and 6 bases, there was a span of 17 bases. CDR1 and CDR2 (germline): MDHEN, SYDVKM. CDR3 length equals 14 residues. This CDR3 reads CASSPGQLWGEQYF. CDR3 nucleotide sequence: TGTGCCAGCAGTCCCGGACAGCTGTGGGGCGAGCAGTACTTC. Full variable domain (outside the CDR3, taken from reference TRBV28 and TRBJ2-7): DVKVTQSSRYLVKRTGEKVFLECVQDMDHENMFWYRQDPGLGLRLIYFSYDVKMKEKGDIPEGYSVSREKKERFSLILESASTNQTSMYLCASSPGQLWGEQYFGPGTRLTVT.

CDR3: CASRGTSYEQYF. The CDR3 DNA sequence: TGTGCCAGCAGGGGTACTAGCTACGAGCAGTACTTC. The chain uses TRBV11-2 and TRBJ2-7, with D possibly TRBD2 on 5 matching bases. Germline CDR1 and CDR2: SGHAT and FQNNGV. The CDR3 length is 12 residues. V was shortened by 6 bases and J by 3 bases, with 9 bases between the two germline ends.

As DNA, the CDR3 is TGTGCCAGCAGTTCCCCAGGGGGCCGCTCCTACGAGCAGTACTTC. It specifies CASSSPGGRSYEQYF. The rearrangement joins TRBV27 to TRBJ2-7, with 8 bases lining up with TRBD1. The V gene's germline CDR1 is MNHEY and CDR2 SMNVEV (reference sequence). V was pared by 4 bases and J by 0 bases, with 5 bases of the junction left unmatched. The CDR3 length is 15 residues.

The chain is built from TRBV5-1 and TRBJ2-5, with 9 bases aligning to TRBD1. The J call may be mistaken, given a closer DNA end match to TRBJ2-7. This CDR3 contains 16 residues. The germline gives CDR1 SGHRS, CDR2 YFSETQ. The CDR3 loop is CASSLSPDRGVYEQYF. CDR3 nucleotide sequence: TGCGCCAGCAGCTTGAGTCCGGACAGGGGAGTTTACGAGCAGTACTTC.

The rearrangement uses TRBV10-3 and TRBJ2-7; no reliable D call. CDR1 ENHRY and CDR2 SYGVKD come from the germline V gene. The CDR3 has 14 residues. V was cut by 2 bases and J by 6 bases, with 14 bases left in between. CDR3 coding DNA: TGTGCCATCAGTGAGCAGTCCCCAGTCTCCGAGCAGTACTTC. It codes for CAISEQSPVSEQYF.

The rearrangement links TRBV19 to TRBJ1-4, with D tentatively TRBD1 (5 bases). The V end lost 0 bases, the J end lost 7 bases, and 9 bases lay between the germline ends. Germline lookup yields CDR1 LNHDA and CDR2 SQIVND (reference sequence). The length of the CDR3 is 14 residues. CDR3 nucleotide sequence: TGTGCCAGTAGTATAGAGAAGGGGCGTGAAAAACTGTTTTTT. Amino acid sequence: CASSIEKGREKLFF.

V is TRBV5-1 and J is TRBJ2-3; 7 bases map to TRBD1. V shed 0 bases, J shed 2 bases, and the junction held 6 bases outside the gene matches. CDR1 and CDR2 (germline): SGHRS, YFSETQ. The CDR3 has 16 residues. CDR3 nucleotides: TGCGCCAGCAGCTTGGACAGGGGTCATATCACAGATACGCAGTATTTT. As protein: CASSLDRGHITDTQYF.

This clone has only one observation. The chain employs TRBV10-3 and TRBJ2-1; TRBD2 matches 13 bases. This CDR3 contains 15 residues. Germline V lookup: CDR1 ENHRY, CDR2 SYGVKD. The J segment lost 8 bases and the V segment lost 5 bases, leaving 6 bases of the junction unmatched. CDR3 coding DNA: TGTGCCATCAGTCTCACTAGCGGGAGGGCGGATGAGCAGTTCTTC. Protein product: CAISLTSGRADEQFF.

V gene TRBV6-1 combines with J gene TRBJ1-5; 10 bases are shared with TRBD1. CDR1 is MNHNS, CDR2 SASEGT, per germline. The CDR3 is 14 amino acids. Germline trimming cut 4 bases from V and 8 bases from J; bases unmatched to any gene: 5. The CDR3 region is CASSVGTGVKPQHF. For the CDR3, the DNA is TGTGCCAGCAGTGTGGGGACAGGGGTGAAGCCCCAGCATTTT.

V and J are TRBV20-1 and TRBJ1-1; 9 bases agree with TRBD1. This CDR3 has 10 residues. Germline CDR1 is DFQATT and CDR2 is SNEGSKA (reference sequence). V shed 6 bases, J shed 10 bases, and the junction held 3 bases outside the gene matches. This chain's CDR3 is CSASTGGAFF. The CDR3 coding sequence is TGCAGTGCGTCGACAGGGGGAGCTTTCTTT.